This entry lists 17 T cell receptor beta chains sequenced from one sample in a study of blood T cell dynamics during melanoma immunotherapy (dated by TCRdb to the early 2020s). Interpreted using the paper, the time point label stands for: week 3, after first cycle of checkpoint inhibitor. The method behind the library was the immunoSEQ multiplex PCR assay. TCRdb holds this immuneACCESS table with in-frame rearrangements only. Some clones are missing; in checked studies, unresolved V genes explain under half, and the rest has no known cause. Here the sample has 6,500 to 10,000 clones; around 85% occur a single time. Of the sample, 3% to 4.5% falls within the top ten clones. This material consisted of blood, taken from a patient treated with checkpoint blockade. These receptor sequences come from a human donor with melanoma.

V gene TRBV6-9 combines with J gene TRBJ1-3, with D unclear. Trimming removed 5 bases from V and 0 bases from J, with 14 bases in between. Germline assignment: CDR1 MNHGY and CDR2 SVAAGI. This CDR3 comprises 16 residues. The CDR3, as DNA: TGTGCCAGCAGTACTGACGGCAACTCCTCTGGAAACACCATATATTTT. Its translation: CASSTDGNSSGNTIYF.

There are a few counts of this clone. V and J are TRBV5-1 and TRBJ1-1; TRBD1 might be the D (6 bases). The V end was cut by 3 bases, the J end by 1 base, with 10 bases between. Germline V CDR1 and CDR2: SGHRS, YFSETQ. The CDR3 totals 14 residues. CDR3 coding DNA: TGCGCCAGCAGCTCCGGACAGCCGAACACTGAAGCTTTCTTT. It codes for CASSSGQPNTEAFF.

The V call is TRBV5-5, the J call TRBJ1-3; a possible D gene is TRBD1 (5 bases). V lost 0 bases and J lost 0, with 7 bases in between. The CDR3 extends over 15 amino acids. Germline CDR1 SGHKS, CDR2 YYEKEE (reference sequence). The DNA for the CDR3 is TGTGCCAGCAGCTTGGTCAGGGACTCTGGAAACACCATATATTTT. Amino acids: CASSLVRDSGNTIYF.

The chain carries TRBV19 and TRBJ1-5; TRBD1 matches 11 bases. Germline lookup yields CDR1 LNHDA and CDR2 SQIVND (reference sequence). V shed 5 bases, J shed 3 bases, and the junction held 9 bases outside the gene matches. The CDR3 extends over 17 amino acids. As DNA, the CDR3 is TGTGCCAGTAGTCCGGACAGGGGGCCAGCCTTCAATCAGCCCCAGCATTTT. Translated, it gives CASSPDRGPAFNQPQHF.

The chain carries TRBV7-9 and TRBJ1-2, with 9 positions matching TRBD1. Trimming at V came to 4 bases and at J to 4 bases, leaving 7 bases not matched to a gene. The V gene's germline CDR1 is SEHNR and CDR2 FQNEAQ (reference sequence). The CDR3 length is 15 residues. CDR3 in DNA: TGTGCCAGCAGCTCTACAGGGGGCGCCGTCTATGGCTACACCTTC. This translates into CASSSTGGAVYGYTF.

The V gene is TRBV18, the J gene TRBJ2-6; D gene ambiguous. Looked up from germline, CDR1 is KGHSH and CDR2 is LQKENI. V lost 1 base to trimming and J lost 0 bases, with 4 bases between them. This CDR3 has 15 amino acids. The CDR3 protein is CASSPRSSGANVLTF. The CDR3 nucleotides read TGTGCCAGCTCACCACGGAGCTCTGGGGCCAACGTCCTGACTTTC.

This clone came up once. The J gene is TRBJ2-7, the V gene TRBV27; 10 nucleotides line up with TRBD2. The V gene end was trimmed by 5 bases and the J gene end by 3 bases; junction bases not matched to a gene: 4. CDR3 length: 14 amino acids. Germline CDR1 and CDR2: MNHEY and SMNVEV (reference sequence). As DNA, the CDR3 is TGTGCCAGCAGTCTAGCGGGAGATAGCTACGAGCAGTACTTC. Residues: CASSLAGDSYEQYF.

The V gene is TRBV6-1, the J gene TRBJ2-7; TRBD1 matches at 7 bases. Germline assignment: CDR1 MNHNS and CDR2 SASEGT. This CDR3 is 14 amino acids long. V lost 6 bases and J lost 6; bases outside the gene matches: 11. The CDR3 is CASSTGQVFGEQYF. The CDR3, as DNA: TGTGCCAGCAGCACCGGACAGGTTTTCGGCGAGCAGTACTTC.

This clone was found once. The DNA of the CDR3 is TGTGCCAGCAGCACCTCCCAGGGGGGGGGCTATGGCTACACCTTC. This translates into CASSTSQGGGYGYTF. The genes are TRBV7-8 and TRBJ1-2; TRBD1 matches at 7 bases. The length of the CDR3 is 15 residues. V was clipped by 5 bases and J by 4 bases; unmatched bases: 10. Per germline, CDR1 SGHVS and CDR2 FQNEAQ.

This chain connects TRBV28 to TRBJ1-2, with TRBD1 matching over 8 bases. Germline trimming cut 5 bases from V and 6 bases from J; bases unmatched to any gene: 8. Germline V gene data show CDR1 as MDHEN and CDR2 as SYDVKM. CDR3 length: 14 amino acids. CDR3 nucleotides: TGTGCCAGCAGTCTTTGGGACAGGAGGGATGGCTACACCTTC. It is translated as CASSLWDRRDGYTF.

The chain couples TRBV28 to TRBJ2-7, with 8 bases lining up with TRBD1. Looked up from germline, CDR1 is MDHEN and CDR2 is SYDVKM. The J segment lost 5 bases and the V segment lost 6 bases, leaving 12 bases of the junction unmatched. The length of the CDR3 is 15 residues. The CDR3 sequence: CASRSPSGGVDEQYF. CDR3 nucleotides: TGTGCCAGCAGGTCACCCTCAGGGGGCGTCGACGAGCAGTACTTC.

V gene TRBV4-1 combines with J gene TRBJ1-1; no clear D. This CDR3 is built from 13 residues. In germline, CDR1 is MGHRA, CDR2 YSYEKL. V lost 0 bases to trimming and J lost 4 bases, with 6 bases between them. CDR3 protein: CASSQDLFTEAFF. CDR3 sequence (DNA): TGCGCCAGCAGCCAAGATCTTTTCACTGAAGCTTTCTTT.

V is TRBV10-3 and J is TRBJ2-7; 11 nucleotides line up with TRBD2. The germline gives CDR1 ENHRY, CDR2 SYGVKD. The junction had 5 bases not matched to a gene; V was cut back by 6 bases and J by 4 bases. CDR3 length: 14 residues. CDR3: CAIRPRTSGYEQYF. As DNA, the CDR3 is TGTGCCATCAGACCTAGGACTAGCGGGTACGAGCAGTACTTC.

The CDR3 region has the DNA TGTGCCAGCAGTCCAAGGGGGGAACGCGAGCAGTACTTC. Amino acid sequence: CASSPRGEREQYF. The chain is built from TRBV5-4 and TRBJ2-5; D may be TRBD1 or TRBD2 (6 bases each). The J call may not be correct, given that the DNA end is closer to TRBJ2-7. This CDR3 contains 13 residues. The germline V gene has CDR1 SGHNT and CDR2 YYREEE (reference sequence).

The chain recombines TRBV19 with TRBJ2-1; TRBD2 agrees at 11 bases. Germline loops: CDR1 LNHDA, CDR2 SQIVND (reference sequence). The CDR3 contains 17 residues. V trimming: 0 bases; J trimming: 0 bases; junction bases outside the gene matches: 1. The CDR3 reads CASSIDTSGSSYNEQFF. CDR3 DNA sequence: TGTGCCAGTAGTATAGATACTAGCGGGAGCTCCTACAATGAGCAGTTCTTC.

The rearrangement uses TRBV2 and TRBJ2-7; possible D gene TRBD2, 6 bases. The germline V and J ends were trimmed by 8 bases and 2 bases, with 34 bases remaining between them. The CDR3 is made up of 20 amino acids. Germline V gene lookup returns CDR1 SNHLY and CDR2 FYNNEI. CDR3: CASGIGAGTGLLGQTYEQYF. In DNA form, the CDR3 reads TGTGCCAGCGGCATAGGGGCGGGGACTGGTCTTTTGGGGCAAACCTACGAGCAGTACTTC.

V is TRBV1 and J is TRBJ1-1. TRBV1 corresponds to a pseudogene. There are 12 residues in the CDR3. The CDR3 nucleotides read TGCACCAGCAGCCAAGAGGGTACTGAAGCTTTCTTT. Protein product: CTSSQEGTEAFF.